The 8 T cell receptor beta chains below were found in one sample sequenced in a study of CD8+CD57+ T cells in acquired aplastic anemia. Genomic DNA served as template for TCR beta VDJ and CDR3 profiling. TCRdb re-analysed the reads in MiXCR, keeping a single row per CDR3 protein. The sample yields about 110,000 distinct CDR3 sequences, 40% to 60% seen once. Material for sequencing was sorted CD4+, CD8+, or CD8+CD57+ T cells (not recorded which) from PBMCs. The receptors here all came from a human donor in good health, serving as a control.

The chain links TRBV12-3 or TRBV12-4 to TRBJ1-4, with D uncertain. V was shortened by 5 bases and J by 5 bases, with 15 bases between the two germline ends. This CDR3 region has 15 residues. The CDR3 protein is CASSAPGPGNEKLFF. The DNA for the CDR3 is TGTGCCAGCAGTGCACCGGGCCCGGGGAATGAAAAACTGTTTTTT.

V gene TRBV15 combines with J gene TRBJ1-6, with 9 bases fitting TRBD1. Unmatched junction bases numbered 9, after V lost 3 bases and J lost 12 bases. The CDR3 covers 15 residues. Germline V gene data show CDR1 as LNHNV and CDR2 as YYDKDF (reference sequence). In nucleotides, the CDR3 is TGTGCCACCAGCAGGGAAGGACAGGGGTTGGGACCCCTCCACTTT. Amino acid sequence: CATSREGQGLGPLHF.

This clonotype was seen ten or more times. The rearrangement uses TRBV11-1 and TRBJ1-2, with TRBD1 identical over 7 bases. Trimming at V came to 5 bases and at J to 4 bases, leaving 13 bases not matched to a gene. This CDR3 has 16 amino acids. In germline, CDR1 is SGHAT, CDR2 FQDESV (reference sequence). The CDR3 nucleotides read TGTGCCAGCAGCCGCTCAAACGACCGGGACAGCTATGGCTACACCTTC. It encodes CASSRSNDRDSYGYTF.

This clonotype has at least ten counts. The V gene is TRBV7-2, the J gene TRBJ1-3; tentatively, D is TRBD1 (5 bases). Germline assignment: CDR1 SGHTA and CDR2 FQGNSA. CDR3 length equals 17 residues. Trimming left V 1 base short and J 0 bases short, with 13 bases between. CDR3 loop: CASSLGDGSCSGNTIYF. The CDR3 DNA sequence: TGTGCCAGCAGCTTAGGGGACGGAAGTTGCTCTGGAAACACCATATATTTT.

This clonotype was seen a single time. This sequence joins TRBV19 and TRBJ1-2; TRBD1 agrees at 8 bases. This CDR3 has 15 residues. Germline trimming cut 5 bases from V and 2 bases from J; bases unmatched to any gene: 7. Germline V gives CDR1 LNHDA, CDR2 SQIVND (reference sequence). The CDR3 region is CASSPETGDNYGYTF. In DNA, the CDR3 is TGTGCCAGTAGTCCCGAGACAGGGGACAACTATGGCTACACCTTC.

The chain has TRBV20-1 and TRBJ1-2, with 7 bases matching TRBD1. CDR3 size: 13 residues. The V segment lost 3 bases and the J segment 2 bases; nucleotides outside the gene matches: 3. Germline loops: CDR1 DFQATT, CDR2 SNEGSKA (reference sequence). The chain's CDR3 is CSASPDRNYGYTF. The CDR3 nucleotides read TGCAGTGCTAGCCCGGACAGGAACTATGGCTACACCTTC.

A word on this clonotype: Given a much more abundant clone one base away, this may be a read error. As DNA, the CDR3 is TGTGCCTGGAGCCTTTCCTTCGGGACAGACTATGGCTACACCTTC. The encoded protein is CAWSLSFGTDYGYTF. The chain recombines TRBV30 with TRBJ1-2, with TRBD1 matching 7 bases. The CDR3 has 15 residues. Germline trimming cut 3 bases from V and 3 bases from J; bases unmatched to any gene: 10. Germline CDR1 is GTSNPN and CDR2 is SVGIG (reference sequence).

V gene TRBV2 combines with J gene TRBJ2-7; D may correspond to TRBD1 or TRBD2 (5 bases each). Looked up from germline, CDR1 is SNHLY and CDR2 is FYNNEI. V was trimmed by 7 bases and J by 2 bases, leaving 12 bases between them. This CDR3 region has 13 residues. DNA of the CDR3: TGTGCCAGCAAAGGGGACGGTACCTACGAGCAGTACTTC. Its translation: CASKGDGTYEQYF.